A single sample is the source of the 30 T cell receptor beta chains below, sequenced in a study of monozygotic twins with inflammatory bowel disease. TCRdb derives one entry per CDR3 protein from the 5' RACE reads, leaving out DNA. This specimen shows 200,000 to 250,000 distinct CDR3 sequences; the ten leading clones hold roughly 7.5%. Sequences were obtained from blood. Receptors were obtained from a human donor with ulcerative colitis or Crohn's disease, or a healthy co-twin of an affected twin (not recorded which).

This rearrangement joins TRBV5-1 to TRBJ1-4. The CDR3 covers 13 residues. Looked up from germline, CDR1 is SGHRS and CDR2 is YFSETQ. The CDR3 loop is CASSLAPNEKLFF.

This chain uses TRBV28 with TRBJ1-3; TCRdb calls TRBD1, which cannot be checked without DNA. Germline V gives CDR1 MDHEN, CDR2 SYDVKM. CDR3 size: 13 residues. The CDR3 reads CASSLQGGNTIYF. The full variable domain, with the rest looked up from reference TRBV28 and TRBJ1-3, is DVKVTQSSRYLVKRTGEKVFLECVQDMDHENMFWYRQDPGLGLRLIYFSYDVKMKEKGDIPEGYSVSREKKERFSLILESASTNQTSMYLCASSLQGGNTIYFGEGSWLTVV.

The V call is TRBV20-1, the J call TRBJ2-7; the D call of TRBD2 rests on TCRdb alone, since no DNA is present to check it. The CDR3 has 13 residues. Per germline, CDR1 DFQATT and CDR2 SNEGSKA (reference sequence). The CDR3 sequence: CSAIGQGGGEQYF.

The chain has TRBV27 and TRBJ2-2; checking the TCRdb D call of TRBD2 is not possible without DNA. The CDR3 is made up of 13 amino acids. Germline CDR1 MNHEY, CDR2 SMNVEV (reference sequence). The CDR3 loop is CASSFRRTGELFF.

The chain joins TRBV6-2 or TRBV6-3 to TRBJ1-1. The CDR3 consists of 14 residues. Germline V gene data show CDR1 as MNHEY and CDR2 as SVGEGT. CDR3 sequence: CASSFQAMNTEAFF.

This chain links TRBV19 with TRBJ1-5; the TCRdb call, TRBD1, lacks DNA for checking. CDR3 length: 16 amino acids. The germline CDR1 and CDR2 sequences are LNHDA and SQIVND (reference sequence). CDR3 in amino acids: CASSIKTQGVFQPQHF.

J is TRBJ2-2 and V is TRBV11-1; checking the TCRdb D call of TRBD1 is not possible without DNA. CDR1 SGHAT and CDR2 FQDESV come from the germline V gene (reference sequence). This CDR3 contains 20 residues. The CDR3 is CASSSRRGTGADWHTGELFF.

The gene calls are TRBV5-6 and TRBJ2-1; TCRdb calls TRBD2, which cannot be checked without DNA. Germline V gene lookup returns CDR1 SGHDT and CDR2 YYEEEE. There are 18 residues in the CDR3. The CDR3 reads CASSISIAGATIYNEQFF.

This chain connects TRBV4-1 to TRBJ1-5. Germline assignment: CDR1 MGHRA and CDR2 YSYEKL. The CDR3 extends over 14 amino acids. This CDR3 reads CASSEIEGNQPQHF.

This CDR3 is CASRGFTDTQYF. The chain uses TRBV5-6 and TRBJ2-3. The CDR3 covers 12 residues. Looked up from germline, CDR1 is SGHDT and CDR2 is YYEEEE.

The chain has TRBV4-3 and TRBJ2-1; absent DNA, TCRdb's TRBD2 call cannot be checked. CDR1 is LGHNA, CDR2 YSLEER, per germline. This CDR3 spans 15 amino acids. The CDR3 sequence: CASSRSSGTGFEQFF.

The V and J genes are TRBV4-3 and TRBJ2-2; TCRdb indicates TRBD2, and absent DNA this call remains unverified. The germline V gene encodes CDR1 LGHNA and CDR2 YSLEER. There are 17 residues in the CDR3. The CDR3 spells CASSQRTSGDVTGELFF.

The rearrangement links TRBV5-1 to TRBJ2-3; TCRdb selects TRBD1, and the lack of DNA leaves this call unchecked. From germline, CDR1 is SGHRS and CDR2 YFSETQ. CDR3 length: 18 residues. CDR3: CASSSNSYGRGYTDTQYF.

The gene calls are TRBV2 and TRBJ1-1. CDR3 length: 14 residues. From germline, CDR1 is SNHLY and CDR2 FYNNEI. CDR3 region: CASSGWVLNTEAFF.

The gene calls are TRBV9 and TRBJ2-1; the D call from TCRdb, TRBD1, cannot be confirmed without DNA. Germline CDR1 is SGDLS and CDR2 is YYNGEE. CDR3 length: 16 residues. CDR3 amino acids: CASSASRDRGNHEQFF.

V and J are TRBV5-5 and TRBJ2-2; TCRdb's D gene call, TRBD2, goes unchecked for lack of DNA. Germline CDR1 reads SGHKS; CDR2 reads YYEKEE (reference sequence). The CDR3 runs 17 residues. The CDR3 loop is CASSWGIPDSNTGELFF.

V is TRBV3-1 and J is TRBJ1-6; TCRdb proposes TRBD1, but this gene call is untestable without DNA. Germline lookup yields CDR1 LGHDT and CDR2 YNNKEL (reference sequence). The CDR3 runs 15 residues. The CDR3: CASSQGGQIRSPLHF.

The rearrangement links TRBV20-1 to TRBJ2-7; the D call of TRBD1 rests on TCRdb alone, since no DNA is present to check it. CDR3 length equals 11 residues. Germline loops: CDR1 DFQATT, CDR2 SNEGSKA (reference sequence). The CDR3 loop is CSTGGGYEQYF.

The chain is built from TRBV12-3 or TRBV12-4 and TRBJ1-2. This CDR3 has 13 residues. CDR3 sequence reads: CASSLEGYGGYTF.

This chain joins TRBV6-6 and TRBJ1-2; checking the TCRdb D call of TRBD1 is not possible without DNA. This CDR3 is 14 amino acids long. Germline assignment: CDR1 MNHNY and CDR2 SVGAGI (reference sequence). CDR3 amino acids: CASRDGPGWDGYTF.

V and J are TRBV20-1 and TRBJ2-5; TCRdb calls TRBD2, which cannot be checked without DNA. The CDR3 consists of 14 residues. Germline CDR1 is DFQATT and CDR2 is SNEGSKA (reference sequence). CDR3 region: CSARESGSRETQYF.

V and J are TRBV12-3 or TRBV12-4 and TRBJ2-1; the D call from TCRdb, TRBD1, cannot be confirmed without DNA. This CDR3 contains 14 residues. The CDR3 region is CASMQGATYNEQFF.

The chain joins TRBV4-1 to TRBJ1-1; TCRdb lists TRBD1, though no DNA is available to test this call. The germline V gene has CDR1 MGHRA and CDR2 YSYEKL. CDR3 length equals 14 residues. CDR3 in amino acids: CASSQRGLNTEAFF.

CDR3 region: CATHDTPPSYEQYF. The J gene is TRBJ2-7, the V gene TRBV6-2 or TRBV6-3; TCRdb reports TRBD2, a call that lacks DNA to check it against. Germline V gene data show CDR1 as MNHEY and CDR2 as SVGEGT. This CDR3 has 14 residues.

V gene TRBV20-1 combines with J gene TRBJ2-1. The CDR3 runs 12 residues. Germline CDR1 and CDR2: DFQATT and SNEGSKA (reference sequence). CDR3 region: CSAGRLDNEQFF.

This chain joins TRBV20-1 and TRBJ2-3; TCRdb indicates TRBD2, and absent DNA this call remains unverified. Germline V gene data show CDR1 as DFQATT and CDR2 as SNEGSKA (reference sequence). This CDR3 contains 15 residues. This CDR3 reads CSALPLAGSGDTQYF.

The chain employs TRBV10-3 and TRBJ2-1; the D gene TCRdb calls, TRBD2, cannot be checked with no DNA. The CDR3 is 15 amino acids. Germline CDR1 is ENHRY and CDR2 is SYGVKD. CDR3 region: CAISSGGRIYNEQFF.

The chain is built from TRBV30 and TRBJ1-1; TCRdb names TRBD1, which stays unverified in the absence of DNA. CDR1 is GTSNPN, CDR2 SVGIG, per germline (reference sequence). CDR3 length equals 18 residues. The CDR3 spells CAWSVPPLTGLMNTEAFF.

This chain links TRBV19 with TRBJ2-1; TCRdb's assignment of TRBD2 cannot be checked, as there is no DNA. Germline V gives CDR1 LNHDA, CDR2 SQIVND (reference sequence). The CDR3 is made up of 15 amino acids. CDR3 protein: CASSSPGSGDNEQFF.

The chain recombines TRBV7-3 with TRBJ1-6; checking the TCRdb D call of TRBD1 is not possible without DNA. The CDR3 is 15 amino acids. From germline, CDR1 is SGHTA and CDR2 FQGTGA. The CDR3 loop is CASSFSGTGNSPLHF.